This T cell receptor beta chain is drawn from a study of blood T cell repertoires in COVID-19. Source study methods: Researchers report that nucleated cell counts were estimated from reference gene primer amplification. Sequencing was performed with immunoSEQ multiplex PCR; in TCRdb, only in-frame clones are kept and a portion is missing. The V and J calls and clone size were taken over from that table, and D and trimming were inferred from the DNA. The sample includes 200,000 to 250,000 clones, about four fifths seen only once; the top ten take around 7.2%. Unmatched junction bases numbered 6, after V lost 4 bases and J lost 4 bases. CDR3 length equals 14 residues. Germline-derived CDR1 and CDR2 are GTSNPN and SVGIG (reference sequence). Enrolment of Seattle patients took place during active infection, and they were followed longitudinally.

The sample consisted of peripheral blood. The TCR sequence derives from a woman older than 75 with COVID-19, enrolled during active disease. The V and J genes are TRBV30 and TRBJ2-7, with 11 bases aligning to TRBD2. The CDR3 loop reads CAWTRTSGFYEQYF. CDR3 nucleotide sequence: TGTGCCTGGACCCGGACTAGCGGGTTTTACGAGCAGTACTTC.